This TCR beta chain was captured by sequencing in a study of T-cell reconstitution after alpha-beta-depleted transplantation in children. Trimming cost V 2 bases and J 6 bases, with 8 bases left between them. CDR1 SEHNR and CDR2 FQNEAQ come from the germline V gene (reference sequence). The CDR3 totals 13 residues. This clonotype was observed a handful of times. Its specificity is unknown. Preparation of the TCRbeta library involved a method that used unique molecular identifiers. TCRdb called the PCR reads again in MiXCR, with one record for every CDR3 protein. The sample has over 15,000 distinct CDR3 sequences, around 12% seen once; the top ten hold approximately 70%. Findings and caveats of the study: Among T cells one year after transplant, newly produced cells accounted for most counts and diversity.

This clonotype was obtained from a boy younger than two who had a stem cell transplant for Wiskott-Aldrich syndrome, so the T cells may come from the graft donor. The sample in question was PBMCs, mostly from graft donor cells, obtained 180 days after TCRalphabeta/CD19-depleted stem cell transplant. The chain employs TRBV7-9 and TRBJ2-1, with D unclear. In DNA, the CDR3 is TGTGCCAGCAGCTTACCCTGGGCCAATGAGCAGTTCTTC. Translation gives CASSLPWANEQFF.